The rows below give T cell receptor beta chains drawn from one sample of a study of CD8+CD57+ T cells in acquired aplastic anemia. TCRdb independently ran MiXCR on the reads; one entry per CDR3 protein. The data contain under 500,000 distinct CDR3 sequences, about a third of them singletons. The sample consisted of sorted CD4+, CD8+, or CD8+CD57+ T cells (not recorded which) from PBMCs. The receptors were sampled from a human donor with aplastic anemia. CDR3s include the opening cysteine and the closing phenylalanine or tryptophan. A D gene is named only where the DNA matches it firmly. Size is stated for part of the rows, as once, few or many counts, or as a class when the clone is expanded.

cdr3_nt cdr3_aa d_call clone_size j_call v_call
TGCAGTGCTAGGGAAAGAAGAGGCAATCAGCCCCAGCATTTT CSARERRGNQPQHF . few TRBJ1-5 TRBV20-1
TGTGCCAGTCAAAGGGGGGGAAACTACGAGCAGTACTTC CASQRGGNYEQYF . many TRBJ2-7 TRBV12-3/TRBV12-4
TGCAGTGCAGCGACAGGAGCTAACTATGGCTACACCTTC CSAATGANYGYTF . many TRBJ1-2 TRBV20-1
TGTGCCAGCAGACGTAGCGGGGCCTTCACAGATACGCAGTATTTT CASRRSGAFTDTQYF TRBD2 . TRBJ2-3 TRBV6-1
TGTGCCAGTAGTATCCTAGCGGGGTTAGGCTACGAGCAGTACTTC CASSILAGLGYEQYF TRBD2 many TRBJ2-7 TRBV19
TGTGCCAGCAGCCCTCGGCGGAACCTTAATGAAAAACTGTTTTTT CASSPRRNLNEKLFF . few TRBJ1-4 TRBV7-2
TGTGCCAGCAGTGTTAGAGGGGTCAATCAGCCCCAGCATTTT CASSVRGVNQPQHF . . TRBJ1-5 TRBV2
TGTGCCAGCAGCCAGTCGCAGAACACTGAAGCTTTCTTT CASSQSQNTEAFF . . TRBJ1-1 TRBV3-1
TGTGCCACCAGCCCCGACAGGGTCCAGCCCCAGCATTTT CATSPDRVQPQHF TRBD1 many TRBJ1-5 TRBV15
TGTGCCAGCAGTTTATTACTCGGGGAGCAGTACTTC CASSLLLGEQYF . . TRBJ2-7 TRBV27
TGTGCCAGCATAGGACAGCTCACCGGGGAGCTGTTTTTT CASIGQLTGELFF . few TRBJ2-2 TRBV10-3
TGTGCCAGCCGCTTGAGGGCTGGAGGTAGCAATCAGCCCCAGCATTTT CASRLRAGGSNQPQHF . . TRBJ1-5 TRBV5-6
TGTGCCAGCAGAGCCAATCCAGGTAGCTCTGGAAACACCATATATTTT CASRANPGSSGNTIYF . . TRBJ1-3 TRBV25-1
TGTGCCAGCAGCAGAGCGGGGTCGGGAGAGACCCAGTACTTC CASSRAGSGETQYF TRBD2 . TRBJ2-5 TRBV7-3
TGTGCCAGCAGCTCCCTAGCGGGGAGGAGTTACGAGCAGTACTTC CASSSLAGRSYEQYF TRBD2 many TRBJ2-7 TRBV7-8
TGTGCCAGCAGTCCCGGTAGCCGAGTCCTACACGGGTTCGTCGGGAGCTCCCATAATTCACCCCTCCACTTT CASSPGSRVLHGFVGSSHNSPLHF . . TRBJ1-6 TRBV25-1
TGTGCCAGTAGTCCCGGGACAGGGGGGATTCGTGGTCAGCCCCAGCATTTT CASSPGTGGIRGQPQHF TRBD1 many TRBJ1-5 TRBV19
TGCGCCAGCAGCCAAGTTGATGGGACAGAAATTAACTATGGCTACACCTTC CASSQVDGTEINYGYTF TRBD1 few TRBJ1-2 TRBV4-1
TGTGCCAGTAAGGAGGCGGGAGAGGCAGATACGCAGTATTTT CASKEAGEADTQYF TRBD2 . TRBJ2-3 TRBV7-8
TGTGCCAGCAGCGGCCGGGACGGGGACTCCTACGAGCAGTACTTC CASSGRDGDSYEQYF . . TRBJ2-7 TRBV4-2
TGCAGCGTCCAGGGGATCCGACAGGGAGTCCCTGAAGCTTTCTTT CSVQGIRQGVPEAFF TRBD1 many TRBJ1-1 TRBV29-1
TGTGCCAGCAGGAAAAGAGAGGGGACAGGGGGGTCGAACACTGAAGCTTTCTTT CASRKREGTGGSNTEAFF TRBD1 . TRBJ1-1 TRBV11-2
TGTGCCAGCCCGGGGACAGGGGGCTACGAGCAGTACTTC CASPGTGGYEQYF TRBD1 . TRBJ2-7 TRBV25-1
TGCAGTGTCTCAGACAGGGTGGACTATGGCTACACCTTC CSVSDRVDYGYTF TRBD1 . TRBJ1-2 TRBV20-1